This TCR beta chain was identified in a study of post-analysis software for immune sequencing data. At the level of the study: The courses of disease that were included comprised relapsing-remitting, secondary progressive and progressive-relapsing multiple sclerosis.

As to this clonotype: Antigen: not known.

General study findings and limits: Versus controls, multiple sclerosis patients showed significantly lower diversity (normalized Chao1).

Each TCR beta cDNA library carried unique molecular identifiers. TCRdb recomputed calls from the PCR reads with MiXCR, one row per CDR3 protein. This table has approximately 440,000 distinct CDR3 sequences, around 40% appearing once. The sequence was obtained from a girl aged 5-17 years with multiple sclerosis. Sequences were obtained from blood.

In nucleotides, the CDR3 is TGCAGTGCCCCTTTTTTGGGGGGGCCCTCCTACACAGATACGCAGTATTTT. Translation: CSAPFLGGPSYTDTQYF. The J gene is TRBJ2-3, the V gene TRBV20-1, with D possibly matching TRBD2 (7 bases). This CDR3 has 17 residues. V was shortened by 6 bases and J by 2 bases, with 24 bases between the two germline ends. Germline-derived CDR1 and CDR2 are DFQATT and SNEGSKA (reference sequence).